What follows describes a single T cell receptor (beta chain). Using immunoSEQ multiplex PCR, the repertoire was profiled, and TCRdb retains in-frame clones only, with some absent. Of 95,000 to 150,000 clones in the sample, around 92% are singletons; the top ten hold about 0.6%. This record comes from a study of control samples from healthy donors and cancer patients. Trimming shortened V by 1 base and J by 5 bases, and 3 bases separated the two germline ends. Germline V gives CDR1 SEHNR, CDR2 FQNEAQ (reference sequence). This CDR3 contains 12 residues. The rearrangement joins TRBV7-9 to TRBJ1-5; the D is unclear. The material sequenced was PBMCs. The TCR originated in a man older than 75 with head and neck cancer. CDR3 residues: CASSLGDQPQHF. The CDR3 DNA is TGTGCCAGCAGCTTAGGGGATCAGCCCCAGCATTTT.